Detailed here is one TCR beta chain. Antigen: not known. V dropped 6 bases and J dropped 0; count of bases not matched to a gene: 10. The CDR3 sequence is 16 residues long. Germline loops: CDR1 SGHTA, CDR2 FQGTGA. The data stem from a study of siplizumab effects on memory and regulatory T cells. Approximately 100,000 TCR templates per sample were sequenced. Only in-frame clones appear in the TCRdb table, and some are missing; sequencing was by immunoSEQ multiplex PCR. The table shows 100,000 or so clones, with roughly 91% occurring only once. The study, taken as a whole, reports: No assignable naive or memory phenotype existed for roughly 80-97% of proliferating CD4+ or CD8+ clones. Memory T cells appeared less diverse than naive cells, which seemed to contribute substantially to alloresponse. Siplizumab significantly reduced alloreactive sequences traceable to unstimulated CD4+ memory cells.

The sequence was collected from a human donor in good health. This rearrangement joins TRBV7-3 to TRBJ1-2; 7 positions agree with TRBD1. The sequenced material came from CD4+ T cells sorted from blood. This chain's CDR3 is CASSSWGTEPNYGYTF. CDR3 coding DNA: TGTGCCAGCAGTTCGTGGGGGACAGAGCCTAACTATGGCTACACCTTC.